The source of this TCR beta chain is a study of technical replicates of blood from several donors. The repertoire was sequenced with immunoSEQ multiplex PCR; TCRdb's copy has only in-frame clones and lacks some. Of about 80,000 clones listed, 90% to 95% are singletons. The CDR3 is made up of 14 amino acids. Germline assignment: CDR1 ENHRY and CDR2 SYGVKD. V dropped 5 bases and J dropped 6; count of bases not matched to a gene: 8. What was sequenced was T cells isolated from PBMCs. This TCR was recovered from a human donor in good health. This chain joins TRBV10-3 and TRBJ2-7; the match to TRBD1 covers 9 bases. The CDR3 bases are TGTGCCATCAGTCCGGGACAGGGAATGTCCGAGCAGTACTTC. The encoded protein is CAISPGQGMSEQYF.